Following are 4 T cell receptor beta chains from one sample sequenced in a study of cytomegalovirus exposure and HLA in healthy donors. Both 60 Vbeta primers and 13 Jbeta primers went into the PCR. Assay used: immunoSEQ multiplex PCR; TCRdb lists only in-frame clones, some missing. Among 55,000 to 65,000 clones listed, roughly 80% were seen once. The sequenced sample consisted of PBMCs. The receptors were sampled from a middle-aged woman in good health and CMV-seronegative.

The CDR3 DNA sequence: TGTGCCATCAGTGAGAGAGAATCGGAGCAGTACTTC. Its translation: CAISERESEQYF. The V call is TRBV10-3, the J call TRBJ2-7; no reliable D call. This CDR3 region has 12 residues. V was shortened by 2 bases and J by 7 bases, with 9 bases between the two germline ends. CDR1 is ENHRY and CDR2 is SYGVKD in the germline V gene.

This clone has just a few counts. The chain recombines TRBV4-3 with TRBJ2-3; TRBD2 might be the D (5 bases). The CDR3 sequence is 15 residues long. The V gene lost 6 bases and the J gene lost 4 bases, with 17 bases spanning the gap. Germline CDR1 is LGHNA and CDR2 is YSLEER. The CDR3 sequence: CASSPRRAPSDTQYF. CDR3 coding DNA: TGCGCCAGCAGTCCCAGGCGGGCCCCCTCAGATACGCAGTATTTT.

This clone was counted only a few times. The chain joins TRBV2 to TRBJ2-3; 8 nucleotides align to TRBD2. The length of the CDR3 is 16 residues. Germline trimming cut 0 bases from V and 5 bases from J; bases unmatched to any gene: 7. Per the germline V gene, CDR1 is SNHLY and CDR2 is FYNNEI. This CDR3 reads CASSEAAAGVLDTQYF. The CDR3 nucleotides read TGTGCCAGCAGTGAAGCTGCAGCGGGAGTGTTAGATACGCAGTATTTT.

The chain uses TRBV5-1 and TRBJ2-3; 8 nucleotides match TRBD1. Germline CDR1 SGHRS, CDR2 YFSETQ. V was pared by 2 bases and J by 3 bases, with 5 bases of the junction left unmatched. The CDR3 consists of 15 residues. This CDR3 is CASSFGQGATDTQYF. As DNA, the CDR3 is TGCGCCAGCAGCTTTGGTCAGGGGGCTACAGATACGCAGTATTTT.